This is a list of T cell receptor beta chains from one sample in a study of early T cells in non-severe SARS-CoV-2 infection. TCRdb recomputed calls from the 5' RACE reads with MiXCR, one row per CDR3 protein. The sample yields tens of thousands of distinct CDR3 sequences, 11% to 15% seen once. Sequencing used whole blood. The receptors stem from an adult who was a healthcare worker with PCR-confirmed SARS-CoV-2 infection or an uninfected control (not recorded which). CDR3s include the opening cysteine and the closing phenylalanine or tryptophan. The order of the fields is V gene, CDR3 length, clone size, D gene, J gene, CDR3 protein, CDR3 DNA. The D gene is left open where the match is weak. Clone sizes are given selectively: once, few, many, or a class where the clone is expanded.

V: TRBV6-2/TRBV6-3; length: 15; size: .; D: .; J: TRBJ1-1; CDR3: CASSYSGGRDTEPFF; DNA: TGTGCCAGCAGTTACTCCGGGGGAAGGGACACTGAACCTTTCTTT
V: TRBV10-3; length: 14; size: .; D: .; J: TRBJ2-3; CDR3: CAILAGISTDTQYF; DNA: TGTGCCATCCTCGCGGGGATTAGCACAGATACGCAGTATTTT
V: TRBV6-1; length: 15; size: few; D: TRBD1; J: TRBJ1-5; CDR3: CASRGPGQGNQPQHF; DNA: TGTGCCAGCAGGGGCCCGGGACAGGGCAATCAGCCCCAGCATTTT
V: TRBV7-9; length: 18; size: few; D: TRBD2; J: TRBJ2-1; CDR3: CASSSPTSGGNSYNEQFF; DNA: TGTGCCAGCAGCTCACCGACTAGCGGGGGGAACTCCTACAATGAGCAGTTCTTC
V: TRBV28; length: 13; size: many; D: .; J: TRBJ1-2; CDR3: CASTLDRDYGYTF; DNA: TGTGCCAGCACCTTAGACCGGGACTATGGCTACACCTTC
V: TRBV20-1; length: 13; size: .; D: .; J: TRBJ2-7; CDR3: CSARGRAGYEQYF; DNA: TGCAGTGCTAGAGGGCGAGCAGGGTACGAGCAGTACTTC
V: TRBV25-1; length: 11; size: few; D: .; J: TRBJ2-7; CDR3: CASSGIYEQYF; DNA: TGTGCCAGCAGTGGGATCTACGAGCAGTACTTC
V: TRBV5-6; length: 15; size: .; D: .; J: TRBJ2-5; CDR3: CASNPSLGARETQYF; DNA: TGTGCCAGCAATCCCTCCTTGGGGGCGCGAGAGACCCAGTACTTC
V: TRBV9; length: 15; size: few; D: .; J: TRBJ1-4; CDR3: CASSVDGSRGEKLFF; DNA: TGTGCCAGCAGCGTAGATGGCAGCCGGGGTGAAAAACTGTTTTTT
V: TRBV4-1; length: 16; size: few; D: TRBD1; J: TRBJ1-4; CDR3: CASSQGGQGFNEKLFF; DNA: TGCGCCAGCAGCCAAGGAGGACAGGGCTTTAATGAAAAACTGTTTTTT
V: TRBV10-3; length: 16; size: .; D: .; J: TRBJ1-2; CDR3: CAISYTQGRRDYGYTF; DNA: TGTGCCATCAGTTATACCCAGGGACGGAGAGACTATGGCTACACCTTC
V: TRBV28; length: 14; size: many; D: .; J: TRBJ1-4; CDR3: CASKSGQEREKLFF; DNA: TGTGCCAGTAAATCGGGGCAGGAAAGAGAAAAACTGTTTTTT
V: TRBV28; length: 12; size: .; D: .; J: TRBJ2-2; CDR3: CASMWGTGELFF; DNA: TGTGCCAGCATGTGGGGTACCGGGGAGCTGTTTTTT
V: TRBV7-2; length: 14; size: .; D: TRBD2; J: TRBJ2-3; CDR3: CASSLGTSGDTQYF; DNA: TGTGCCAGCAGCTTAGGGACTAGCGGAGATACGCAGTATTTT
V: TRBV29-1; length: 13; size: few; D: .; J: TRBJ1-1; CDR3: CSVAPRVNTEAFF; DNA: TGCAGCGTCGCCCCTAGGGTCAACACTGAAGCTTTCTTT
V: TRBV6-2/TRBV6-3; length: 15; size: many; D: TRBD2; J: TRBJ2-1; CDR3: CASIPPGGTYNEQFF; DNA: TGTGCCAGCATCCCCCCCGGGGGGACTTACAATGAGCAGTTCTTC
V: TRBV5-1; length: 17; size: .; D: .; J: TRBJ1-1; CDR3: CASSSPPRGQPNTEAFF; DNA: TGCGCCAGCAGCTCCCCGCCCCGGGGACAACCGAACACTGAAGCTTTCTTT
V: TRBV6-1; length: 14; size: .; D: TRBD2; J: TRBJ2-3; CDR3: CASKRLAGTDTQYF; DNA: TGTGCCAGCAAGAGACTAGCGGGCACAGATACGCAGTATTTT
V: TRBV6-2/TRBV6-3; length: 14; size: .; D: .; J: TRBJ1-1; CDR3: CVSIDGTGNTEAFF; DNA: TGTGTCAGCATAGACGGGACGGGAAACACTGAAGCTTTCTTT
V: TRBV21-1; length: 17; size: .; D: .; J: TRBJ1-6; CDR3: CASSTPDGGPLGSPLHF; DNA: TGTGCCAGCAGCACCCCGGACGGTGGACCGTTAGGTTCACCCCTCCACTTT
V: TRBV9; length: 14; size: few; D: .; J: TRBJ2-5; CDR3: CASSVDNLGETQYF; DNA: TGTGCCAGCAGCGTAGACAACCTAGGGGAGACCCAGTACTTC
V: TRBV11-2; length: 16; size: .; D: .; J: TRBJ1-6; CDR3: CASSLRQSSYNSPLHF; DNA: TGTGCCAGCAGCTTACGACAGAGCTCCTATAATTCACCCCTCCACTTT
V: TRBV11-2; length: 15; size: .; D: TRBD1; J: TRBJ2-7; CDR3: CASSPGQGSHYEQYF; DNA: TGTGCCAGCAGCCCAGGACAGGGAAGTCATTACGAGCAGTACTTC
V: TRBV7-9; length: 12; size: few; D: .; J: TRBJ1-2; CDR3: CASSLIEGGYTF; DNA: TGTGCCAGCAGCTTAATTGAGGGAGGCTACACCTTC
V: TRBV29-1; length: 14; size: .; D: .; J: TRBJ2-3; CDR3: CSVEPGNSTDTQYF; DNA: TGCAGCGTTGAACCCGGGAATAGCACAGATACGCAGTATTTT